This T cell receptor (beta chain) emerged from a study of T-cell reconstitution after alpha-beta-depleted transplantation in children (dated by TCRdb to 2016 to 2017). Study-wide context: The study quantitatively tracked T-cell immune reconstitution after TCRalphabeta/CD19-depleted allogeneic hematopoietic cell transplantation in children using TCR repertoire profiling. The full study reports these points: About two months after transplant, the apparently early recovery of alphabetaT-cell counts reportedly depended on just several hundred clones that had expanded rapidly and came from non-depleted graft cells. Over the following months the frequencies of hyperexpanded clones went down, and after one year T-cell counts and TCRbeta diversity were mostly credited to newly produced T cells. The high TCRbeta diversity at day 60 in some patients was ascribed to recipient T cells and intrathymic progenitors that had survived conditioning.

The sample's treatment or condition, from its label and the paper: allogeneic hematopoietic cell transplantation with graft depleted of TCRalphabeta T cells and CD19 B cells. The children who served as transplant recipients had been given grafts of TCRalphabeta/CD19-depleted allogeneic hematopoietic cells. The CDR3 runs 14 amino acids, cysteine and phenylalanine included. Kept here is only the CDR3 DNA, which spans 42 bases and is read in frame from base 1. V and J lose 0 bases and 4 bases, and a span of 8 bases separates them. The germline V gene sets CDR1 to SGHRS and CDR2 to YFSETQ. Libraries were made using PCR. The instrument was an Illumina HiSeq 2500. To normalize quantification of the TCRbeta repertoire, the TCR libraries were built with molecular barcoding that relied on unique molecular identifiers. TCRdb's own reprocessing of the public reads used fastp at Q25 and MiXCR and kept productive beta chains. Identical CDR3 protein sequences are pooled into one entry, listed with their most common genes and DNA. This sample is represented by over 100,000 distinct CDR3 sequences; around 10% of them were singletons. The ten largest make up nearly 35% of the sample.

This clonotype was counted between two and nine times. This clone's antigen is unknown. No much larger clone exists at a distance of one base, and base qualities are not known. This sequence uses TRBV5-1 and TRBJ2-1, with the D segment identity uncertain. The sample in question was PBMCs, obtained before TCRalphabeta/CD19-depleted stem cell transplant. This TCR derives from a boy aged 2 to 10 with acute lymphoblastic leukemia, due to receive a stem cell transplant. CDR3 loop: CASSLEAGYNEQFF. The nucleotide sequence reads as follows: TGCGCCAGCAGCTTGGAGGCTGGGTACAATGAGCAGTTCTTC.